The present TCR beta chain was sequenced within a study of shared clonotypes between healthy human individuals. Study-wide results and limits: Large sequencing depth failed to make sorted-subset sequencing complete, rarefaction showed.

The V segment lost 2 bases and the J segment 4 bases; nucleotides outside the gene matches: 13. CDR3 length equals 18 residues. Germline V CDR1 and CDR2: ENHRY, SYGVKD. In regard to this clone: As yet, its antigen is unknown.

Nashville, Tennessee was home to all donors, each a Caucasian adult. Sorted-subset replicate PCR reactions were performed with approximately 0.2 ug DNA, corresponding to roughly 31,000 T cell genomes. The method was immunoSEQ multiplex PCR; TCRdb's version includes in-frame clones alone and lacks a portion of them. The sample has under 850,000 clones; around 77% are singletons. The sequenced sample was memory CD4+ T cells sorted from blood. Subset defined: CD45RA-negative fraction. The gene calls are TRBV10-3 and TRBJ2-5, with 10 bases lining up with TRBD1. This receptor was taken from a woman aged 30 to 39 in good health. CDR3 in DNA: TGTGCCATCAGTGAGCCGAGATTCATGGACAGGGGGGGAGAGACCCAGTACTTC. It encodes CAISEPRFMDRGGETQYF.